The 10 T cell receptor beta chains listed next were all sequenced from one sample in a study of T cells and copy number aberrations in small-cell lung cancer. Measured with immunoSEQ multiplex PCR; TCRdb has only the in-frame clones, and not every one. The sample contains more than 9,000 clones, around 79% of which appear only once. Input material: normal tissue next to the tumor. All receptors derive from a man between 60 and 70 years old with small cell lung cancer.

This clone has only one observation. This sequence joins TRBV30 and TRBJ2-3; tentative D call: TRBD2 (7 bases). There are 14 residues in the CDR3. The germline gives CDR1 GTSNPN, CDR2 SVGIG (reference sequence). The V end lost 7 bases, the J end lost 2 bases, and 16 bases lay between the germline ends. The CDR3 protein is CAYKGGRVTDTQYF. Here the CDR3 DNA reads TGTGCCTATAAAGGGGGGAGGGTCACAGATACGCAGTATTTT.

This chain uses TRBV6-5 with TRBJ1-3; D is undetermined. This CDR3 region has 16 residues. Germline CDR1 is MNHEY and CDR2 is SVGAGI. Trimming shortened V by 0 bases and J by 0 bases, and 9 bases separated the two germline ends. The CDR3 nucleotides are TGTGCCAGCAGTTACTCGAGACCGAGCTCTGGAAACACCATATATTTT. Encoded protein: CASSYSRPSSGNTIYF.

The chain couples TRBV4-1 to TRBJ2-7, with unresolved D. CDR1 MGHRA and CDR2 YSYEKL come from the germline V gene. V lost 1 base, J lost 2 bases, and 3 bases lay in between. CDR3 length: 12 amino acids. CDR3 sequence reads: CASSQVPYEQYF. The CDR3 DNA is TGCGCCAGCAGCCAAGTACCCTACGAGCAGTACTTC.

The V gene is TRBV10-3, the J gene TRBJ2-7; D is perhaps TRBD2 (5 bases). Trimming shortened V by 3 bases and J by 2 bases, and 14 bases separated the two germline ends. The germline gives CDR1 ENHRY, CDR2 SYGVKD. This CDR3 contains 15 residues. The CDR3 here is CAISDSDSAAYEQYF. The CDR3, as DNA: TGTGCCATCAGTGATTCCGATAGCGCAGCCTACGAGCAGTACTTC.

The chain carries TRBV19 and TRBJ2-2; TRBD2 matches 10 bases. The CDR3 is made up of 13 amino acids. Germline trimming cut 10 bases from V and 9 bases from J; bases unmatched to any gene: 8. Germline V lookup: CDR1 LNHDA, CDR2 SQIVND (reference sequence). In DNA, the CDR3 is TGTGCCACTGGAGCGGGAGGGTTCAGGGAGCTGTTTTTT. Its protein product is CATGAGGFRELFF.

The chain has TRBV19 and TRBJ2-1; 12 nucleotides match TRBD1. CDR1 is LNHDA, CDR2 SQIVND, per germline (reference sequence). V lost 8 bases and J lost 6; bases outside the gene matches: 5. This CDR3 spans 14 amino acids. This chain's CDR3 is CASRDRGQLNEQFF. The CDR3 coding sequence is TGTGCCAGTCGGGACAGGGGGCAACTCAATGAGCAGTTCTTC. Full variable domain (rest looked up from reference TRBV19 and TRBJ2-1): DGGITQSPKYLFRKEGQNVTLSCEQNLNHDAMYWYRQDPGQGLRLIYYSQIVNDFQKGDIAEGYSVSREKKESFPLTVTSAQKNPTAFYLCASRDRGQLNEQFFGPGTRLTVL.

As for this clone: Other DNA sequences in this sample translate to the same CDR3. This chain joins TRBV19 and TRBJ2-7, with 9 bases fitting TRBD2. Germline assignment: CDR1 LNHDA and CDR2 SQIVND (reference sequence). The CDR3 covers 14 residues. V lost 3 bases and J lost 3; bases outside the gene matches: 3. The CDR3 region is CASSIVAGVYEQYF. The CDR3 nucleotides read TGTGCCAGTAGTATTGTAGCGGGGGTCTACGAGCAGTACTTC. The whole variable domain, filled in from reference TRBV19 and TRBJ2-7, reads DGGITQSPKYLFRKEGQNVTLSCEQNLNHDAMYWYRQDPGQGLRLIYYSQIVNDFQKGDIAEGYSVSREKKESFPLTVTSAQKNPTAFYLCASSIVAGVYEQYFGPGTRLTVT.

The chain joins TRBV28 to TRBJ2-7, with D perhaps TRBD1 or TRBD2 (5 bases each). Trimming shortened V by 5 bases and J by 7 bases, and 21 bases separated the two germline ends. Per the germline V gene, CDR1 is MDHEN and CDR2 is SYDVKM. The CDR3 has 15 amino acids. The CDR3 nucleotides are TGTGCCAGCAGTGCCCCCACAGGTCCCAGAGGGGAGCAGTACTTC. Protein product: CASSAPTGPRGEQYF.

This clone was counted between two and nine times. The rearrangement joins TRBV4-2 to TRBJ2-1, with 10 bases fitting TRBD2. V lost 5 bases to trimming and J lost 5 bases; unmatched junction nucleotides: 6. This CDR3 contains 15 residues. The germline gives CDR1 LGHNA, CDR2 YNFKEQ. CDR3 in amino acids: CASSASGSSNNEQFF. CDR3 DNA sequence: TGTGCCAGCAGCGCTAGCGGGAGTAGCAACAATGAGCAGTTCTTC.

This clone showed up just a few times. The chain uses TRBV7-6 and TRBJ1-3; D ambiguous. The CDR3 contains 16 residues. V lost 5 bases to trimming and J lost 0 bases, with 14 bases between them. Germline V lookup: CDR1 SGHVS, CDR2 FNYEAQ. CDR3: CASSAQPGGSGNTIYF. The CDR3 nucleotides are TGTGCCAGCAGCGCGCAGCCAGGTGGCTCTGGAAACACCATATATTTT.